A selection of T cell receptor beta chains follows, all from one sample in a study of cytomegalovirus exposure and HLA in healthy donors. Profiling relied on immunoSEQ multiplex PCR, and the TCRdb table lists in-frame clones only, not all of them. This table holds fewer than 250,000 clones, around four fifths found once. Sequenced sample: PBMCs. The receptors originated from a woman aged 18-29 years in good health and CMV-seronegative. The CDR3 runs from the conserved cysteine through the conserved F or W. Fields, in order: CDR3 protein, V gene, J gene, D gene, CDR3 length. D genes are given only for firm matches.

CATSMPGRIYEQYF	TRBV15	TRBJ2-7	-	14
CASSQGQGIDWELFF	TRBV4-1	TRBJ2-2	TRBD1	15
CASRRGTGTQPQHF	TRBV6-6	TRBJ1-5	TRBD1	14
CASSPQSTDTQYF	TRBV19	TRBJ2-3	-	13
CASSLRTEAFF	TRBV5-4	TRBJ1-1	-	11
CASSQATGGRLDEQYF	TRBV14	TRBJ2-7	TRBD1	16
CASITVGGSALHF	TRBV2	TRBJ1-6	-	13
CASSEDGAYEQYF	TRBV9	TRBJ2-7	-	13
CASKGQAPTYEQYF	TRBV19	TRBJ2-7	-	14
CASSYIGGQPQHF	TRBV6-5	TRBJ1-5	-	13
CASSKAIEQFF	TRBV11-2	TRBJ2-1	-	11
CASSTGRANVLTF	TRBV19	TRBJ2-6	TRBD1	13
CASSKEDRNYGYTF	TRBV2	TRBJ1-2	TRBD1	14
CASSFGADSNQPQHF	TRBV5-4	TRBJ1-5	-	15
CASSLLLGQRAGELFF	TRBV27	TRBJ2-2	-	16
CASSSLRGPYGYTF	TRBV27	TRBJ1-2	-	14
CAISGGRGSPSTDTQYF	TRBV10-3	TRBJ2-3	-	17
CASRWTRRNNQPQHF	TRBV19	TRBJ1-5	-	15
CASSVTSGGYEQYF	TRBV5-1	TRBJ2-7	TRBD2	14
CASNGGGPQETQYF	TRBV25-1	TRBJ2-5	TRBD2	14
CASSEEQMYSPLHF	TRBV2	TRBJ1-6	-	14
CASSSTLTVYNEQFF	TRBV5-1	TRBJ2-1	-	15
CASSQQGSGNTIYF	TRBV6-6	TRBJ1-3	-	14
CASSILASYNQPQHF	TRBV19	TRBJ1-5	-	15
CASSAQVGKLFF	TRBV28	TRBJ1-4	-	12
CATSGKLTRSGANVLTF	TRBV15	TRBJ2-6	-	17
CASSPNLPLSGNTIYF	TRBV7-8	TRBJ1-3	-	16
CASSSTGGTEPQHF	TRBV18	TRBJ1-5	TRBD1	14
CASSLGIAAQETQYF	TRBV7-3	TRBJ2-5	-	15
CASSLVWETQYF	TRBV7-7	TRBJ2-5	-	12
CAWSYKDSRNTEAFF	TRBV30	TRBJ1-1	-	15
CASSLPSGAANEKLFF	TRBV5-1	TRBJ1-4	-	16
CASTKGPNPFNEQFF	TRBV6-6	TRBJ2-1	-	15
CATYWVQSTEAFF	TRBV6-1	TRBJ1-1	-	13
CSVWAGGMNTEAFF	TRBV29-1	TRBJ1-1	-	14
CASSTSGNSGTQYF	TRBV5-1	TRBJ2-5	TRBD2	14
CASSDGDSGYEQFF	TRBV25-1	TRBJ2-1	TRBD1	14
CASSKGLGGRGLSEAFF	TRBV21-1	TRBJ1-1	-	17
CASSGGQGYEQFF	TRBV2	TRBJ2-1	TRBD1	13
CASSFRTGDEAFF	TRBV5-1	TRBJ1-1	TRBD1	13
CASSLARNYYEQYF	TRBV27	TRBJ2-7	-	14
CASSRGQGKYEQYF	TRBV21-1	TRBJ2-7	-	14
CAWSRNTEAFF	TRBV30	TRBJ1-1	-	11
CASSLLQGFRPQHF	TRBV19	TRBJ1-5	-	14
CASSHRQAETQYF	TRBV7-3	TRBJ2-5	-	13
CATGESGEQYF	TRBV6-6	TRBJ2-7	-	11
CASSQGDGRSTAFF	TRBV5-1	TRBJ1-1	-	14
CASSHIRDEQFF	TRBV4-1	TRBJ2-1	-	12
CASSLSGGREQYF	TRBV27	TRBJ2-7	-	13
CASRGTGSGGYTF	TRBV6-5	TRBJ1-2	TRBD1	13
CASSPGLGRGNQPQHF	TRBV27	TRBJ1-5	-	16
CASSLGRVETQYF	TRBV5-6	TRBJ2-5	-	13
CASRGQKWKEAFF	TRBV28	TRBJ1-1	TRBD1	13
CASSFGQFYEQYF	TRBV5-6	TRBJ2-7	-	13
CASSLDSNQPQHF	TRBV5-5	TRBJ1-5	-	13
CASSSYTEAFF	TRBV7-8	TRBJ1-1	-	11
CASSVGAHRGNEQFF	TRBV9	TRBJ2-1	TRBD1	15
CASSVGGTGGRNTEAFF	TRBV9	TRBJ1-1	TRBD1	17
CASSPGTGRGGYTF	TRBV11-2	TRBJ1-2	TRBD1	14
CASSSSWGLAGRGPYEQYF	TRBV27	TRBJ2-7	TRBD2	19